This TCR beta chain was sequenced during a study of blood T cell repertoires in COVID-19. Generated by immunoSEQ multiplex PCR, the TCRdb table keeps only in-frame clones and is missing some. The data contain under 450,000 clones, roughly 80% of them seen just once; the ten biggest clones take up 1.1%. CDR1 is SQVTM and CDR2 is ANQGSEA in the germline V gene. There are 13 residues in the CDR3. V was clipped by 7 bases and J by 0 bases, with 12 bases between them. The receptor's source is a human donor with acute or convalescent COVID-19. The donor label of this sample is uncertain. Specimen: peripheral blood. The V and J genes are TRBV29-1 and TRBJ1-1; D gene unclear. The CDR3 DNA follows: TGCAGCGCGCAAGACACCATGAACACTGAAGCTTTCTTT. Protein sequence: CSAQDTMNTEAFF. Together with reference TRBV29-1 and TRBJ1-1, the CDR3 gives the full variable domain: SAVISQKPSRDICQRGTSLTIQCQVDSQVTMMFWYRQQPGQSLTLIATANQGSEATYESGFVIDKFPISRPNLTFSTLTVSNMSPEDSSIYLCSAQDTMNTEAFFGQGTRLTVV.